The present entry profiles one T cell receptor (beta chain) with its context. How the authors handled the data: Reference gene primers were amplified, and this amplification served to estimate nucleated cell counts. The method was immunoSEQ multiplex PCR; TCRdb's version includes in-frame clones alone and lacks a portion of them. The V and J calls and clone size were taken over from that table, and D and trimming were inferred from the DNA. The sample lists a few hundred thousand clones, around 90% occurring once. The sample belongs to a study of blood T cell repertoires in COVID-19. Background on the study: Some COVID-19 samples were acute and others convalescent; all came from the United States, Italy and Spain. Sources were T cells, B-cell-depleted T cells, or PBMCs; the material itself was cDNA or gDNA.

This clonotype was sampled from a man aged 35 to 55 with acute or convalescent COVID-19. Sequencing used peripheral blood.

The CDR3 protein is CASTWDSSNTEAFF. CDR3 DNA sequence: TGTGCCAGCACCTGGGACAGTTCGAACACTGAAGCTTTCTTT. The chain is built from TRBV28 and TRBJ1-1; 7 bases line up with TRBD1. J lost 1 base, V lost 7 bases, and 6 bases had no gene match. CDR3 length: 14 amino acids. Germline CDR1 reads MDHEN; CDR2 reads SYDVKM.